This passage covers 24 T cell receptor beta chains from one sample sequenced in a study of tumor and adjacent non-tumor tissue in lung cancer. Three rounds of nested PCR, following a modified ARM-PCR protocol, produced the TCRbeta library. TCRdb re-analysed the multiplex PCR reads in MiXCR, keeping a single row per CDR3 protein. The sample consists of under 250,000 distinct CDR3 sequences, about 76% of them appearing once. RNA was extracted from bulk tissue without any cell sorting. The sample was lung tumor tissue. Receptors originate from a man in his fifties or sixties with non-small cell lung cancer.

The CDR3 sequence: CASSGGGTGELFF. CDR3 DNA: TGCGCCAGCAGTGGTGGGGGCACCGGGGAGCTGTTTTTT. This chain connects TRBV10-1 to TRBJ2-2, with D perhaps matching TRBD1 or TRBD2 (5 bases each). CDR3 length equals 13 residues. The V end was cut by 4 bases, the J end by 4 bases, with 7 bases between. The germline V gene encodes CDR1 WNHNN and CDR2 SYGVQD (reference sequence).

The chain uses TRBV6-2 or TRBV6-3 and TRBJ2-2; TRBD2 matches 8 bases. The CDR3 spans 16 residues. With V trimmed by 5 bases and J by 1 base, 6 bases remained unmatched. Looked up from germline, CDR1 is MNHEY and CDR2 is SVGEGT. The CDR3 nucleotides are TGTGCCAGCAGTCACGAGAGCGGGAGGAACACCGGGGAGCTGTTTTTT. Protein: CASSHESGRNTGELFF.

Concerning this clonotype: Its ends do not fully match the called genes, so a read error is possible. V gene TRBV20-1 combines with J gene TRBJ1-5, with 8 bases lining up with TRBD1. CDR1 is DFQATT and CDR2 is SNEGSKA in the germline V gene (reference sequence). CDR3 length: 15 amino acids. In nucleotides, the CDR3 is TGCAGTGTTAGAGATCAACAGGGGGATGGGCAGCGCCAGCATTTT. Its protein product is CSVRDQQGDGQRQHF.

As for this clonotype: A much larger clone differs from this one at a single base, so this may be a read error. The rearrangement links TRBV12-3 or TRBV12-4 to TRBJ1-3, with D hard to call. There are 14 residues in the CDR3. The CDR3 nucleotides are TGTACCAGCAGTTTTTTAGCCTCTGGAAACACCATATATTTT. Protein sequence: CTSSFLASGNTIYF.

Turning to this clonotype: The junction departs from the called germline gene at one end, perhaps through a read error. The V gene is TRBV2, the J gene TRBJ2-3; D not certain. The germline CDR1 and CDR2 sequences are SNHLY and FYNNEI. CDR3 length: 15 amino acids. The CDR3 DNA reads TGTGCCAGCAGTGCCCAGCGTTTCCTCACAGATACGCACTATTTT. This encodes CASSAQRFLTDTHYF.

This clonotype was counted a single time. This chain links TRBV6-6 with TRBJ1-1; D gene unclear. CDR1 and CDR2 (germline): MNHNY, SVGAGI (reference sequence). This CDR3 contains 13 residues. Trimming stripped 1 base from V and 2 bases from J, with 5 bases between. The CDR3 DNA reads TGTGCCAGCAGTTACTGGGTCAACACTGAAGCTTTCTTT. Translated: CASSYWVNTEAFF.

This clonotype was counted only a few times. Its ends do not fully match the called genes, so a read error is possible. The gene calls are TRBV6-2 or TRBV6-3 and TRBJ2-5; tentatively, D is TRBD2 (5 bases). Per the germline V gene, CDR1 is MNHEY and CDR2 is SVGEGT. CDR3 length equals 14 residues. This CDR3 is CASSPGKGVETQCF. The CDR3 DNA follows: TGTGCCAGCAGTCCCGGAAAGGGAGTAGAGACCCAGTGCTTC.

To note about this clonotype: This may be a read error, as it is one base from a much larger clone. The V gene is TRBV12-3 or TRBV12-4, the J gene TRBJ1-2, with D tentatively TRBD1 (6 bases). The ends were cut back, 5 bases at V and 3 bases at J, with 13 bases in the middle. CDR3 length: 14 amino acids. CDR3 DNA sequence: TGTGCCAGCAGTCCTATAGGGGGTCACTATGGCTACACCTTC. It codes for CASSPIGGHYGYTF.

With regard to this clonotype: A much larger clone sits a single nucleotide away, making a read error possible. V and J are TRBV6-5 and TRBJ2-2; TRBD1 aligns across 7 bases. The CDR3 loop spans 17 amino acids. Looked up from germline, CDR1 is MNHEY and CDR2 is SVGAGI. The CDR3 region has the DNA TGTGCCAGTGGGGACAGTCGGCTAGTCCCGAACACCCGGGAGCTGTTTTTT. This translates into CASGDSRLVPNTRELFF.

As for this clonotype: The CDR3 end shows no conserved phenylalanine or tryptophan, and so a read error is likely. This chain joins TRBV20-1 and TRBJ2-7, with D unclear. CDR3 size: 12 residues. V lost 5 bases to trimming and J lost 3 bases, with 11 bases between them. Germline CDR1 DFQATT, CDR2 SNEGSKA (reference sequence). The CDR3 protein is CSAHLKNYEQYL. CDR3 DNA: TGCAGTGCTCATTTAAAAAACTACGAGCAGTACCTC.

In the case of this clonotype: The final CDR3 position lacks the conserved phenylalanine or tryptophan, pointing to a likely read error. The chain links TRBV4-1 to TRBJ1-1; D perhaps matches TRBD1 (6 bases). This CDR3 comprises 17 residues. CDR1 is MGHRA, CDR2 YSYEKL, per germline. The CDR3 loop is CASTQPTGGPRNTEAFL. The CDR3 DNA reads TGCGCCAGCACCCAACCGACAGGCGGACCAAGGAACACTGAAGCTTTCTTA.

Of note for this clonotype: An end of the junction differs from the germline gene, which may be a read error. The rearrangement links TRBV11-2 to TRBJ1-2; TRBD1 aligns across 7 bases. CDR1 is SGHAT, CDR2 FQNNGV, per germline. CDR3 length: 14 amino acids. CDR3 loop: CASSLKGANYGYAF. The CDR3 bases are TGTGCCAGCAGCTTAAAGGGGGCTAACTATGGCTACGCCTTC. Based on the CDR3 plus reference TRBV11-2 and TRBJ1-2, the full variable domain is EAGVAQSPRYKIIEKRQSVAFWCNPISGHATLYWYQQILGQGPKLLIQFQNNGVVDDSQLPKDRFSAERLKGVDSTLKIQPAKLEDSAVYLCASSLKGANYGYAFGSGTRLTVV.

This clonotype occurred once. With a much larger clone just one base away, this may be a read error. The rearrangement uses TRBV19 and TRBJ2-7; the D call may be TRBD1 or TRBD2 (5 bases each). Per the germline V gene, CDR1 is LNHDA and CDR2 is SQIVND (reference sequence). V shed 3 bases and J shed 5 bases, with 8 bases lying between them. The CDR3 spans 12 residues. The DNA of the CDR3 is TGTGCCAGTAGTATGGTGGGACACGAGCAGTACTTC. It translates to CASSMVGHEQYF.

Concerning this clonotype itself: With a much larger clone just one base away, this may be a read error. The rearrangement uses TRBV4-2 and TRBJ1-4; a weak D match, TRBD1 (5 bases). This CDR3 spans 13 amino acids. Trimming left V 2 bases short and J 8 bases short, with 9 bases between. Germline-derived CDR1 and CDR2 are LGHNA and YNFKEQ. The CDR3 bases are TGTGCCAGCAGCCAAACAGGACCGGAAAAACTGTTTTTT. It yields the protein CASSQTGPEKLFF.

The sample holds a few counts of this clonotype. This chain links TRBV14 with TRBJ2-2; D unclear. The V end was cut by 4 bases, the J end by 0 bases, with 6 bases between. Germline lookup yields CDR1 SGHDN and CDR2 FVKESK. The CDR3 is made up of 14 amino acids. The CDR3 DNA reads TGTGCCAGCAGCCCGGGTCCGAACACCGGGGAGCTGTTTTTT. Its translation: CASSPGPNTGELFF.

Concerning this clonotype: The final CDR3 position lacks the conserved phenylalanine or tryptophan, pointing to a likely read error. The V gene is TRBV11-1, the J gene TRBJ2-1, with unresolved D. CDR1 is SGHAT, CDR2 FQDESV, per germline (reference sequence). The CDR3 totals 11 residues. The CDR3 region is CASILYTEQFV. The DNA of the CDR3 is TGTGCCAGCATCTTATATACTGAGCAGTTCGTC.

Details on this clonotype: A junction end diverges from the germline sequence, so it may reflect a read error. The V and J genes are TRBV29-1 and TRBJ2-1, with D possibly called TRBD1 or TRBD2 (5 bases each). Germline assignment: CDR1 SQVTM and CDR2 ANQGSEA. The CDR3 loop spans 19 amino acids. DNA for the CDR3: TGCACCGTTGAAGATAGGACCCGGGACGCCGACTGGCAGTGGAATGGGCAGTTCTTC. Protein sequence: CTVEDRTRDADWQWNGQFF.

Remarks on this clonotype: The junction shows a germline mismatch at one end, possibly a read error. This chain uses TRBV11-1 with TRBJ2-1; 8 bases are a match to TRBD2. Germline V gene data show CDR1 as SGHAT and CDR2 as FQDESV (reference sequence). The CDR3 covers 17 residues. The CDR3 loop reads CASGLSRLAGGNYEQFF. The DNA for the CDR3 is TGTGCCAGCGGCTTATCTCGGCTGGCGGGAGGCAACTATGAGCAGTTCTTC.

As for this clonotype: One end of the junction is discordant with germline, which a read error may explain. V usage is TRBV6-1 and J usage is TRBJ2-4; D uncertain. Germline CDR1 is MNHNS and CDR2 is SASEGT. The CDR3 is 14 amino acids. CDR3 amino acids: CTSRSLVGRSIQYF. The DNA of the CDR3 is TGTACCAGCAGGAGCCTTGTTGGACGAAGCATTCAGTACTTC.

Remarks on this clonotype: It is likely a read error, because the conserved phenylalanine at the end of the CDR3 is missing. This chain joins TRBV6-2 or TRBV6-3 and TRBJ2-7, with unresolved D. The CDR3 consists of 14 residues. V lost 9 bases and J lost 9, with 24 bases in between. In germline, CDR1 is MNHEY, CDR2 SVGEGT. In DNA form, the CDR3 reads TGTGCCAGTAGCTCCCGGCCCCGACCCGGAGCGCAGTACTGC. This codes for CASSSRPRPGAQYC.

The table lists this clonotype with a count of one. This may arise from a read error, as a much more abundant clone is one base away. Likely a read error: the CDR3 ends without its conserved phenylalanine or tryptophan. CDR3 residues: CSAQDRGRVEQYL. CDR3 sequence (DNA): TGCAGTGCGCAAGACAGGGGGCGCGTCGAGCAGTACTTA. This chain uses TRBV20-1 with TRBJ2-7; TRBD1 aligns across 10 bases. Germline trimming cut 6 bases from V and 6 bases from J; bases unmatched to any gene: 8. The CDR3 covers 13 residues. Germline lookup yields CDR1 DFQATT and CDR2 SNEGSKA (reference sequence).

This clonotype has a count of ten or more. The J gene is TRBJ2-7, the V gene TRBV20-1; 11 bases match TRBD1. The germline V gene has CDR1 DFQATT and CDR2 SNEGSKA (reference sequence). This CDR3 contains 13 residues. J lost 4 bases, V lost 6 bases, and 5 bases had no gene match. CDR3 DNA sequence: TGCAGTGCCTCCGGACAGGGGGCATACGAGCAGTACTTC. It yields the protein CSASGQGAYEQYF.

This clonotype was seen a few times. A read error may explain this, as a much larger clone is one base away. This sequence joins TRBV5-6 and TRBJ2-5, with 7 bases fitting TRBD1. This CDR3 spans 14 amino acids. Germline loops: CDR1 SGHDT, CDR2 YYEEEE. CDR3 coding DNA: TGTACCAGCAGCTTGGACAGGTCTTTGAAGACCCAGTACTTC. Translating gives CTSSLDRSLKTQYF.

This clonotype is a singleton in its sample. A much larger clone differs by one base, so this may be a read error. This chain connects TRBV6-2 or TRBV6-3 to TRBJ1-2; D might be TRBD1 (5 bases). The CDR3 spans 16 residues. Germline values: CDR1 MNHEY, CDR2 SVGEGT. V was clipped by 2 bases and J by 3 bases, with 16 bases between them. The CDR3 bases are TGTGCCAGCAGTTACGGGGGACTAGGTATCGACTATGGCTACACCTTC. Protein sequence: CASSYGGLGIDYGYTF.